A selection of T cell receptor beta chains follows, all from one sample in a study of OX40 agonist ivuxolimab in advanced cancers. Method: immunoSEQ multiplex PCR; TCRdb's copy keeps in-frame clones and lacks some. The data hold about 12,000 clones, with more than 75% observed a single time. The source material was CD4+ or CD8+ T cells sorted from blood, sampled in a trial of the OX40 agonist ivuxolimab. These receptors were taken from an adult with an advanced solid tumor such as melanoma, head and neck, liver or kidney cancer. The CDR3 runs from the conserved cysteine through the conserved F or W.

V,J,CDR3
TRBV5-6,TRBJ1-2,CASSPTVDGARYGYTF
TRBV29-1,TRBJ2-7,CSVQDDTRYEQYF
TRBV28,TRBJ1-5,CASSFNQPQHF
TRBV28,TRBJ2-6,CASSPGTFSGANVLTF
TRBV9,TRBJ2-7,CASSVTETSGASYEQYF
TRBV7-9,TRBJ2-7,CASSLARTWDTAYEQYF
TRBV7-9,TRBJ2-1,CASSLALPGEPYNEQFF
TRBV4-2,TRBJ2-7,CASSQGGTSGEYEQYF
TRBV6-5,TRBJ2-2,CASSSPGQGNTGELFF
TRBV5-1,TRBJ2-1,CASSLAFSSGKVNEQFF
TRBV5-4,TRBJ1-1,CASSPRPNTEAFF
TRBV13,TRBJ2-7,CASSSSIRHYEQYF
TRBV10-3,TRBJ2-3,CAISDSGVGTDTQYF
TRBV10-3,TRBJ1-1,CAIQGPSDTEAFF